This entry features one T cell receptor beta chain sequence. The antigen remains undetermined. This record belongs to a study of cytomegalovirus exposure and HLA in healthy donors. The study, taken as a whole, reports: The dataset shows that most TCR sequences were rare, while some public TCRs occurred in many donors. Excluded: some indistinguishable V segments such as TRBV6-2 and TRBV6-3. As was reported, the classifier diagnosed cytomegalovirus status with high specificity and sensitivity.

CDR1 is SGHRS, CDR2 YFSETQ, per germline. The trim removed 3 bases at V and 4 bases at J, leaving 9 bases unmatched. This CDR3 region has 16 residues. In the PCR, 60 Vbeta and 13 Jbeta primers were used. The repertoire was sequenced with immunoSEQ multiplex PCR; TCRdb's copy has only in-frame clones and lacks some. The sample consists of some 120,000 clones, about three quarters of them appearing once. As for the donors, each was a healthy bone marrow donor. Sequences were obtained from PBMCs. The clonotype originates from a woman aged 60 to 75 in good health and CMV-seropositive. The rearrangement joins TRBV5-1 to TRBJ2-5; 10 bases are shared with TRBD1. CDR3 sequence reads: CASSSLGQGVGETQYF. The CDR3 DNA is TGCGCCAGCAGCTCCCTAGGACAGGGGGTAGGAGAGACCCAGTACTTC.